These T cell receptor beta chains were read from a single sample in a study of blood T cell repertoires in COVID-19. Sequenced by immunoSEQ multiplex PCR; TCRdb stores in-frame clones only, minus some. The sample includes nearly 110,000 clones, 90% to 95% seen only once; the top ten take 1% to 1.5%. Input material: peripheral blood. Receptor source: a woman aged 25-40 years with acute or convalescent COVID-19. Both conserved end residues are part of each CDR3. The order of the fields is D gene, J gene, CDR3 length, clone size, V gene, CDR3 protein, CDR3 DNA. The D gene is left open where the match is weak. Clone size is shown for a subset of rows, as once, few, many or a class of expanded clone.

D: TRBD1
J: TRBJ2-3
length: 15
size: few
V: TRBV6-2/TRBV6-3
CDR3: CASSFGDSSTDTQYF
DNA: TGTGCCAGCAGTTTTGGGGACAGTAGCACAGATACGCAGTATTTT

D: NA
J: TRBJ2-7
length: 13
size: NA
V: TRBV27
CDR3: CASRLDSAYEQYF
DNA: TGTGCCAGCAGACTGGACAGTGCCTACGAGCAGTACTTC

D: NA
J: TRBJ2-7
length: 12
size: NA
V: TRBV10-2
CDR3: CASRDKDYEQYF
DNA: TGCGCCAGCAGGGACAAGGACTACGAGCAGTACTTC

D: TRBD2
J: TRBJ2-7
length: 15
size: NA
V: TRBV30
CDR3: CAWSETSGGLYEQYF
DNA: TGTGCCTGGAGTGAAACAAGCGGGGGACTCTACGAGCAGTACTTC

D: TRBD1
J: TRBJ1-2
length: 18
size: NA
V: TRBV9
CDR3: CASSVGPSWRQGFYGYTF
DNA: TGTGCCAGCAGCGTAGGACCGTCGTGGAGACAGGGGTTCTATGGCTACACCTTC

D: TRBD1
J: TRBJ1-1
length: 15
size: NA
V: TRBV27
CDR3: CASSVVGQRATEAFF
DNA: TGTGCCAGCAGTGTAGTGGGACAGCGTGCCACTGAAGCTTTCTTT

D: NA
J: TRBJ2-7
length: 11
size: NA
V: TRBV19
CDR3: CASSIGLEQYF
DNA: TGTGCCAGTAGTATTGGACTCGAGCAGTACTTC

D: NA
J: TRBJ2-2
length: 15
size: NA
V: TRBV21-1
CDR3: CASSKQGSRPGELFF
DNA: TGTGCCAGCAGCAAACAGGGCAGTCGCCCCGGGGAGCTGTTTTTT

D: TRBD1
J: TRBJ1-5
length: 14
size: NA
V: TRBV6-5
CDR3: CASAIQGSNQPQHF
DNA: TGTGCCAGCGCAATACAGGGGAGCAATCAGCCCCAGCATTTT

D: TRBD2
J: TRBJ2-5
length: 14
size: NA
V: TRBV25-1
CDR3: CASQSAGGGETQYF
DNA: TGTGCCAGCCAGTCCGCGGGGGGTGGGGAGACCCAGTACTTC

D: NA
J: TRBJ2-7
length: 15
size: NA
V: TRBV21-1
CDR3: CARKRQGPLRREQYF
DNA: TGTGCCAGGAAAAGGCAGGGTCCCCTACGTCGGGAGCAGTACTTC

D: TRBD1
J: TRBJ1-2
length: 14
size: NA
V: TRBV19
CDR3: CASTPDRGLAGYTF
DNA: TGTGCCAGTACGCCGGACAGGGGCCTTGCCGGCTACACCTTC

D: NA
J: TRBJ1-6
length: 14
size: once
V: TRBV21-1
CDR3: CASSKGQVNSPLHF
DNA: TGTGCCAGCAGCAAAGGACAGGTGAATTCACCCCTCCACTTT

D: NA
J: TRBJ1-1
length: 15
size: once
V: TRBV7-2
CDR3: CASSQQQGLGTEAFF
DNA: TGTGCCAGCAGCCAACAGCAGGGGTTAGGGACTGAAGCTTTCTTT

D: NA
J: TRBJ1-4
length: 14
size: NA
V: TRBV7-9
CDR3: CASSLSSANEKLFF
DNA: TGTGCCAGCAGCTTAAGTTCGGCTAATGAAAAACTGTTTTTT

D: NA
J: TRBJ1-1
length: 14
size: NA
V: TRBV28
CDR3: CASSFDSLNTEAFF
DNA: TGTGCCAGCAGTTTCGACAGTTTGAACACTGAAGCTTTCTTT

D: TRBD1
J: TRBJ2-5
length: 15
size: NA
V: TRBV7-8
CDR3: CASSQDRGQGETQYF
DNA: TGTGCCAGCAGCCAAGACAGGGGTCAGGGAGAGACCCAGTACTTC

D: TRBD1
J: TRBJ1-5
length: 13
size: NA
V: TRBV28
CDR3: CATDPQGGGPQHF
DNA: TGTGCCACCGACCCGCAGGGGGGTGGGCCCCAGCATTTT

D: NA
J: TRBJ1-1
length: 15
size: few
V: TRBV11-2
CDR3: CASSLGPFRNTEAFF
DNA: TGTGCCAGCAGCTTAGGTCCTTTCAGGAACACTGAAGCTTTCTTT

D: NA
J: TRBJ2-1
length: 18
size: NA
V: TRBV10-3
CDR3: CAISERPRTSTRDNEQFF
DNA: TGTGCCATCAGTGAGCGACCCCGTACTAGTACCCGAGACAATGAGCAGTTCTTC

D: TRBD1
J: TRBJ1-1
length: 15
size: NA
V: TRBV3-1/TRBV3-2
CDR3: CASSPGTGRNTEAFF
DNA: TGTGCCAGCAGCCCCGGGACAGGGAGGAACACTGAAGCTTTCTTT

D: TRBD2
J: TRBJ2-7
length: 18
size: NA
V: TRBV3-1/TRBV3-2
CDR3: CASSQDIWKREGDYEQYF
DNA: TGTGCCAGCAGCCAAGATATTTGGAAGCGGGAGGGGGACTACGAGCAGTACTTC

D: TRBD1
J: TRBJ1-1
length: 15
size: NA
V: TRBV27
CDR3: CASSRTGQGNTEAFF
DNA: TGTGCCAGCAGTCGAACGGGACAGGGAAACACTGAAGCTTTCTTT

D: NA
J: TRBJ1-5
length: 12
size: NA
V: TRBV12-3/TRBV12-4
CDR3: CASSWADQPQHF
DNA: TGTGCCAGCAGTTGGGCCGATCAGCCCCAGCATTTT

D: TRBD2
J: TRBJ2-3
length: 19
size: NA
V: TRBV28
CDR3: CASTPKGRGMVRYLDTQYF
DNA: TGTGCCAGCACCCCTAAGGGGAGGGGAATGGTTCGGTACTTGGATACGCAGTATTTT

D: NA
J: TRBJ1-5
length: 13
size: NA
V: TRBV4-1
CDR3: CASSQGRNQPQHF
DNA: TGCGCCAGCAGCCAAGGCCGGAATCAGCCCCAGCATTTT

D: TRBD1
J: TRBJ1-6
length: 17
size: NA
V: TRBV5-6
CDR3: CASSSTGTIGYNSPLHF
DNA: TGTGCCAGCAGCTCGACAGGGACAATCGGTTATAATTCACCCCTCCACTTT

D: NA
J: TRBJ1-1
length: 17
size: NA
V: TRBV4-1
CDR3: CASSPLGGGLKEAEAFF
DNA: TGCGCCAGCAGCCCACTCGGGGGGGGGCTGAAGGAGGCTGAAGCTTTCTTT

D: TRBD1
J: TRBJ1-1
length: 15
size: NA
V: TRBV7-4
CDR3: CASSLVRGLNTEAFF
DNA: TGTGCCAGCAGCTTAGTAAGGGGGCTGAACACTGAAGCTTTCTTT

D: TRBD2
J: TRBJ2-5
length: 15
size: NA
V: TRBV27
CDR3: CASSLLSSGRETQYF
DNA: TGTGCCAGCAGTTTATTGTCTAGCGGGAGGGAGACCCAGTACTTC

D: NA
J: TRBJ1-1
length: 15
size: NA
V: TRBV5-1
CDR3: CASSLGQVGNTEAFF
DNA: TGCGCCAGCAGCTTAGGTCAGGTTGGGAACACTGAAGCTTTCTTT

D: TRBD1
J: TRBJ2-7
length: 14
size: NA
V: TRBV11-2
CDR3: CASTVRGQIYEQYF
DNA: TGTGCCAGCACCGTTAGGGGACAGATTTACGAGCAGTACTTC

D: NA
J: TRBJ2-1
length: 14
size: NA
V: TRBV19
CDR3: CASSANLPRDEQFF
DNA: TGTGCCAGTAGCGCCAATCTCCCACGGGATGAGCAGTTCTTC

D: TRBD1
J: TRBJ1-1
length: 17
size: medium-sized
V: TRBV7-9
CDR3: CASSLEWVRGRNTEAFF
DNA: TGTGCCAGCAGCTTAGAGTGGGTCAGGGGGCGAAACACTGAAGCTTTCTTT

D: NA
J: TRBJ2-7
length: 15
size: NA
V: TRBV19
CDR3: CASSLVRGLTYEQYF
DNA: TGTGCCAGTAGCCTCGTGCGGGGGCTAACCTACGAGCAGTACTTC

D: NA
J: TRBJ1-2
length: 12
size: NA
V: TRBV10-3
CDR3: CAIRRTEGGYTF
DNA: TGTGCCATCAGACGGACCGAGGGAGGCTACACCTTC

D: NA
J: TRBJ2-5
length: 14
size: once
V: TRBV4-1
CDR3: CASSQGQGSGTQYF
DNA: TGCGCCAGCAGCCAAGGGCAGGGGAGTGGGACCCAGTACTTC

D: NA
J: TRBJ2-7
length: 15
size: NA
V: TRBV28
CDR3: CASSIYGTPYYEQYF
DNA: TGTGCCAGCAGCATTTACGGGACACCCTACTACGAGCAGTACTTC

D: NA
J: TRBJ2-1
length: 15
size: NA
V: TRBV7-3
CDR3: CASSLSSGSYNEQFF
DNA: TGTGCCAGCAGCTTAAGCAGCGGATCCTACAATGAGCAGTTCTTC

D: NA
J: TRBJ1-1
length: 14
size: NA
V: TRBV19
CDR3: CASSILAVNTEAFF
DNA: TGTGCCAGTAGTATTCTAGCCGTGAACACTGAAGCTTTCTTT

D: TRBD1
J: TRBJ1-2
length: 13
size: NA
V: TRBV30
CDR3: CALEVTGNYGYTF
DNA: TGTGCCCTGGAAGTGACAGGGAACTATGGCTACACCTTC

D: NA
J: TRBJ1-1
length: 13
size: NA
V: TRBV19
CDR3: CASRLAVNTEAFF
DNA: TGTGCCAGTAGACTTGCGGTGAACACTGAAGCTTTCTTT

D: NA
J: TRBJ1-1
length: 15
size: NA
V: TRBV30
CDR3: CAWSAGTLGNTEAFF
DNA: TGTGCCTGGAGTGCCGGGACTCTTGGGAACACTGAAGCTTTCTTT

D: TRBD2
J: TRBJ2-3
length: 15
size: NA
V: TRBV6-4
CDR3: CASRTSGASTDTQYF
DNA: TGTGCCAGTCGGACTAGCGGGGCTAGCACAGATACGCAGTATTTT

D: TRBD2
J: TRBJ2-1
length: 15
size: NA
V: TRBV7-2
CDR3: CASSLGGGLYNEQFF
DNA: TGTGCCAGCAGCTTAGGGGGGGGGTTGTACAATGAGCAGTTCTTC

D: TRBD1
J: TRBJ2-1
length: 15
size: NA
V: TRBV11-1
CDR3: CASSFGTGSGNEQFF
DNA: TGTGCCAGCAGCTTCGGGACAGGGTCTGGCAATGAGCAGTTCTTC

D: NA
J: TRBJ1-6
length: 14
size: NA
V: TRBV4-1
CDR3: CASSQASPNSPLHF
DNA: TGCGCCAGCAGCCAAGCCTCCCCCAATTCACCCCTCCACTTT

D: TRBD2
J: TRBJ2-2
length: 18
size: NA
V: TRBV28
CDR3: CASSLWGLAGVNTGELFF
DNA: TGTGCCAGCAGTTTATGGGGACTAGCGGGAGTAAATACCGGGGAGCTGTTTTTT

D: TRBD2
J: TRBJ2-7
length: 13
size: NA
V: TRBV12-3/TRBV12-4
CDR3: CASGLAGAREQYF
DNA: TGTGCCAGCGGCTTAGCGGGAGCTCGGGAGCAGTACTTC

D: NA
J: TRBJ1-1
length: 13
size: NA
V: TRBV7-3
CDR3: CASSLGLSTEAFF
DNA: TGTGCCAGCAGCTTAGGACTTTCCACTGAAGCTTTCTTT

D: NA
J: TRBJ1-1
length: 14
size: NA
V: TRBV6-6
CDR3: CASRREQENTEAFF
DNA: TGTGCCAGCAGACGAGAACAGGAGAACACTGAAGCTTTCTTT

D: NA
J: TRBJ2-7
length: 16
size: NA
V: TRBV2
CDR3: CASSRNVAGSSYEQYF
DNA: TGTGCCAGCAGTCGAAATGTGGCGGGGAGCTCCTACGAGCAGTACTTC

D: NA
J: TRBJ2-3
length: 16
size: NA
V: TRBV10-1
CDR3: CASSGDFQISTDTQYF
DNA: TGCGCCAGCAGTGGGGACTTCCAGATTAGCACAGATACGCAGTATTTT